These 30 T cell receptor beta chains were sequenced from one sample in a study of OX40 agonist ivuxolimab in advanced cancers. Receptor amplification or capture employed the immunoSEQ multiplex PCR assay. TCRdb limited this immuneACCESS table to in-frame rearrangements with V and J called. A share of clones is missing; checked studies link under half to unresolved V genes, and the rest is unexplained. Within this sample are 30,000 to 40,000 clones, with around nine tenths of them counted one time only. The leading ten clones occupy 36% of the sample. The sample here was CD4+ or CD8+ T cells sorted from blood, taken in a trial of the OX40 agonist ivuxolimab. The receptors originated from an adult with an advanced solid tumor such as melanoma, head and neck, liver or kidney cancer.

The chain carries TRBV11-2 and TRBJ1-4; TRBD1 might be the D (6 bases). This CDR3 comprises 12 residues. Germline V gene sequence: CDR1 SGHAT, CDR2 FQNNGV. Trimming took off 5 bases at V and 7 bases at J, with 8 bases between the two ends. The chain's CDR3 is CASSPGVEKLFF. The CDR3 coding sequence is TGTGCCAGCAGCCCAGGGGTTGAAAAACTGTTTTTT.

In this sample, this clone turned up a few times. The gene calls are TRBV5-4 and TRBJ2-2; no reliable D call. There are 12 residues in the CDR3. Looked up from germline, CDR1 is SGHNT and CDR2 is YYREEE (reference sequence). V lost 4 bases and J lost 6, with 7 bases in between. The CDR3 reads CASSADPGELFF. The CDR3 nucleotides read TGTGCCAGCAGCGCGGACCCCGGGGAGCTGTTTTTT.

The V gene is TRBV4-1, the J gene TRBJ2-1; D unresolved. Trimming stripped 0 bases from V and 9 bases from J, with 9 bases between. The length of the CDR3 is 13 residues. CDR1 and CDR2 from the germline V gene are MGHRA and YSYEKL. CDR3 in amino acids: CASSQEMISEQFF. The CDR3 DNA is TGCGCCAGCAGCCAAGAAATGATTTCTGAGCAGTTCTTC.

The rearrangement links TRBV10-2 to TRBJ1-5; D gene unclear. V was pared by 3 bases and J by 5 bases, with 8 bases between. Germline values: CDR1 WSHSY, CDR2 SAAADI. The CDR3 is 13 residues long. The CDR3 spells CASSDGSDQPQHF. CDR3 in DNA: TGCGCCAGCAGTGACGGTAGTGATCAGCCCCAGCATTTT.

V and J are TRBV5-1 and TRBJ1-5; the D gene is possibly TRBD1 (5 bases). Between the trimmed V and J ends, which lost 2 bases and 0 bases, there was a span of 9 bases. The CDR3 totals 15 residues. CDR1 SGHRS and CDR2 YFSETQ come from the germline V gene. The CDR3 nucleotides are TGCGCCAGCAGCTTCACAGGAACTAGCAATCAGCCCCAGCATTTT. Protein product: CASSFTGTSNQPQHF.

The chain uses TRBV28 and TRBJ1-2; TRBD1 aligns across 7 bases. The CDR3 sequence is 15 residues long. The V gene end was trimmed by 6 bases and the J gene end by 0 bases; junction bases not matched to a gene: 7. Germline loops: CDR1 MDHEN, CDR2 SYDVKM. CDR3: CASRNTGDSNYGYTF. As DNA, the CDR3 is TGTGCCAGCAGGAACACAGGGGATTCTAACTATGGCTACACCTTC.

This chain connects TRBV6-1 to TRBJ1-5, with unresolved D. The CDR3 consists of 11 residues. Germline-derived CDR1 and CDR2 are MNHNS and SASEGT. Trimming cost V 3 bases and J 6 bases, with 3 bases left between them. CDR3 amino acids: CASSDGQPQHF. The CDR3 DNA is TGTGCCAGCAGTGACGGTCAGCCCCAGCATTTT.

The chain recombines TRBV27 with TRBJ1-5, with 11 positions matching TRBD1. Germline CDR1 reads MNHEY; CDR2 reads SMNVEV (reference sequence). Trimming at V came to 5 bases and at J to 3 bases, leaving 6 bases not matched to a gene. CDR3 size: 16 residues. The CDR3 region is CASSHGTGGNNQPQHF. For the CDR3, the DNA is TGTGCCAGCAGTCACGGGACAGGGGGAAACAATCAGCCCCAGCATTTT.

This chain uses TRBV7-9 with TRBJ2-3, with 12 bases lining up with TRBD2. The germline CDR1 and CDR2 sequences are SEHNR and FQNEAQ (reference sequence). With V trimmed by 1 base and J by 1 base, 3 bases remained unmatched. This CDR3 comprises 17 residues. CDR3 loop: CASSLVTSGSGTDTQYF. CDR3 nucleotide sequence: TGTGCCAGCAGCTTAGTGACTAGCGGGAGTGGCACAGATACGCAGTATTTT.

V gene TRBV5-1 combines with J gene TRBJ2-7; 9 positions agree with TRBD2. The trim removed 0 bases at V and 2 bases at J, leaving 6 bases unmatched. This CDR3 is built from 16 residues. Germline CDR1 SGHRS, CDR2 YFSETQ. CDR3 DNA sequence: TGCGCCAGCAGCTTGGGACAGCGGGGGGAAACCTACGAGCAGTACTTC. Translation gives CASSLGQRGETYEQYF. The full variable domain, in which reference TRBV5-1 and TRBJ2-7 provide the parts outside the CDR3, is KAGVTQTPRYLIKTRGQQVTLSCSPISGHRSVSWYQQTPGQGLQFLFEYFSETQRNKGNFPGRFSGRQFSNSRSEMNVSTLELGDSALYLCASSLGQRGETYEQYFGPGTRLTVT.

The chain is built from TRBV6-5 and TRBJ2-7, with D hard to call. The germline V and J ends were trimmed by 2 bases and 5 bases, with 7 bases remaining between them. Germline V gene lookup returns CDR1 MNHEY and CDR2 SVGAGI. The CDR3 contains 12 residues. The CDR3 sequence is CASSYGDHEQYF. The CDR3 DNA reads as TGTGCCAGCAGTTACGGTGACCACGAGCAGTACTTC.

The chain combines TRBV27 with TRBJ2-7; 11 nucleotides match TRBD1. Germline V lookup: CDR1 MNHEY, CDR2 SMNVEV (reference sequence). V trimming: 5 bases; J trimming: 4 bases; junction bases outside the gene matches: 4. This CDR3 has 14 residues. The DNA for the CDR3 is TGTGCCAGCAGTGCACGGGACAGGGGGTACGAGCAGTACTTC. Protein sequence: CASSARDRGYEQYF.

This clone appeared a single time. V gene TRBV19 combines with J gene TRBJ2-7, with D perhaps matching TRBD2 (5 bases). Germline V gives CDR1 LNHDA, CDR2 SQIVND (reference sequence). There are 14 residues in the CDR3. Between the trimmed V and J ends, which lost 3 bases and 5 bases, there was a span of 14 bases. The CDR3 region is CASSMAGSPNEQYF. The CDR3 coding sequence is TGTGCCAGTAGTATGGCGGGCTCACCCAACGAGCAGTACTTC.

This clone appeared once. The chain carries TRBV7-7 and TRBJ2-1; TRBD2 matches at 7 bases. The CDR3 has 13 residues. V lost 6 bases, J lost 5 bases, and 4 bases stayed unmatched. Germline CDR1 is SSHAT and CDR2 is FNYEAQ (reference sequence). CDR3 DNA: TGTGCCAGCAGTATAGGGAGGGACAATGAGCAGTTCTTC. It yields the protein CASSIGRDNEQFF. The entire variable domain, with the rest obtained from reference TRBV7-7 and TRBJ2-1, is as follows: GAGVSQSPRYKVTKRGQDVTLRCDPISSHATLYWYQQALGQGPEFLTYFNYEAQPDKSGLPSDRFSAERPEGSISTLTIQRTEQRDSAMYRCASSIGRDNEQFFGPGTRLTVL.

The V gene is TRBV2, the J gene TRBJ2-5, with 10 positions matching TRBD1. Germline V CDR1 and CDR2: SNHLY, FYNNEI. The CDR3 runs 15 residues. The junction had 7 bases not matched to a gene; V was cut back by 9 bases and J by 0 bases. The CDR3 DNA sequence: TGTGCCAGGACGACAGGGGGCGGGGACCAAGAGACCCAGTACTTC. This translates into CARTTGGGDQETQYF.

The rearrangement uses TRBV5-6 and TRBJ2-5; maybe TRBD1 (6 bases). V lost 4 bases to trimming and J lost 4 bases, with 14 bases between them. CDR1 SGHDT and CDR2 YYEEEE come from the germline V gene. The CDR3 runs to 14 residues. The CDR3 coding sequence is TGTGCCAGCAGCAGTTGGACAGTCCCAGAGACCCAGTACTTC. Translation gives CASSSWTVPETQYF.

The CDR3 DNA reads TGTGCCAGCAGGCCTCAGGGCCCTTTAGCGCGGCAGCCCCAGCATTTT. Its protein is CASRPQGPLARQPQHF. The V gene is TRBV27, the J gene TRBJ1-5; possible D gene TRBD1, 5 bases. V gave up 6 bases and J gave up 7 bases, with 22 bases separating them. Per germline, CDR1 MNHEY and CDR2 SMNVEV (reference sequence). The CDR3 runs 16 residues.

This chain links TRBV19 with TRBJ1-5, with D uncertain. Germline loops: CDR1 LNHDA, CDR2 SQIVND (reference sequence). Trimming took off 3 bases at V and 3 bases at J, with 12 bases between the two ends. This CDR3 has 15 residues. The CDR3 coding sequence is TGTGCCAGTAGTATTATCGGGCTTTACAATCAGCCCCAGCATTTT. This gives the protein CASSIIGLYNQPQHF. The complete variable domain, with remaining parts taken from reference TRBV19 and TRBJ1-5, reads DGGITQSPKYLFRKEGQNVTLSCEQNLNHDAMYWYRQDPGQGLRLIYYSQIVNDFQKGDIAEGYSVSREKKESFPLTVTSAQKNPTAFYLCASSIIGLYNQPQHFGDGTRLSIL.

The V gene is TRBV13, the J gene TRBJ1-2, with TRBD1 matching 8 bases. Trimming took 5 bases from V and 5 from J; bases not matched to a gene: 7. This CDR3 spans 14 amino acids. The V gene's germline CDR1 is PRHDT and CDR2 FYEKMQ (reference sequence). The CDR3 DNA sequence: TGTGCCAGCAGCAACGGGCAGGGGGCGTATGGCTACACCTTC. It yields the protein CASSNGQGAYGYTF.

V gene TRBV19 combines with J gene TRBJ1-1; 7 bases map to TRBD1. Germline V CDR1 and CDR2: LNHDA, SQIVND (reference sequence). The CDR3 covers 16 residues. Unmatched junction bases numbered 12, after V lost 7 bases and J lost 1 base. The DNA of the CDR3 is TGTGCCAGTATTAACCGGGACAGAGGTTCGAACACTGAAGCTTTCTTT. Translated, it gives CASINRDRGSNTEAFF. Full variable domain (missing parts from reference TRBV19 and TRBJ1-1): DGGITQSPKYLFRKEGQNVTLSCEQNLNHDAMYWYRQDPGQGLRLIYYSQIVNDFQKGDIAEGYSVSREKKESFPLTVTSAQKNPTAFYLCASINRDRGSNTEAFFGQGTRLTVV.

V gene TRBV27 combines with J gene TRBJ2-2; 10 bases map to TRBD2. J gave up 9 bases and V 1 base, and 11 bases lay outside the gene matches. The CDR3 sequence is 17 residues long. In germline, CDR1 is MNHEY, CDR2 SMNVEV (reference sequence). The CDR3 sequence is CASSLFAPSGRAWELFF. The CDR3 DNA reads as TGTGCCAGCAGTTTATTCGCCCCCAGCGGGAGGGCCTGGGAGCTGTTTTTT.

This clone has just one count. The chain carries TRBV13 and TRBJ2-7, with D maybe TRBD2 (5 bases). The CDR3 is 16 residues long. Trimming took off 5 bases at V and 3 bases at J, with 20 bases between the two ends. The germline gives CDR1 PRHDT, CDR2 FYEKMQ (reference sequence). This CDR3 reads CASSPSGSGTRYEQYF. As DNA, the CDR3 is TGTGCCAGCAGCCCCTCGGGGTCGGGAACCCGCTACGAGCAGTACTTC. Supplemented by reference TRBV13 and TRBJ2-7, the full variable domain reads AAGVIQSPRHLIKEKRETATLKCYPIPRHDTVYWYQQGPGQDPQFLISFYEKMQSDKGSIPDRFSAQQFSDYHSELNMSSLELGDSALYFCASSPSGSGTRYEQYFGPGTRLTVT.

This clone appeared once. CDR3 nucleotides: TGTGCCAGCAGTTTATCCCTCCTAGCGGGAGCCAACAATGAGCAGTTCTTC. This encodes CASSLSLLAGANNEQFF. The rearrangement links TRBV27 to TRBJ2-1; 10 nucleotides agree with TRBD2. The CDR3 is made up of 17 amino acids. Germline trimming cut 0 bases from V and 5 bases from J; bases unmatched to any gene: 7. The germline CDR1 and CDR2 sequences are MNHEY and SMNVEV (reference sequence).

In DNA form, the CDR3 reads TGTGCCAGCAGCCCCCAGGACAGGGGCGCCTTTATATGGCAGTTCTTC. This gives the protein CASSPQDRGAFIWQFF. The gene calls are TRBV5-8 and TRBJ2-1, with 9 bases fitting TRBD1. Trimming took 4 bases from V and 12 from J; bases not matched to a gene: 17. Germline lookup yields CDR1 SGHTS and CDR2 YDEGEE. The CDR3 has 16 amino acids.

The chain couples TRBV5-1 to TRBJ2-1; no clear D. CDR3 length: 14 residues. Germline loops: CDR1 SGHRS, CDR2 YFSETQ. V lost 7 bases and J lost 5, with 16 bases in between. The CDR3 DNA reads TGCGCCAGCCAACTGGCGGCCCGAGACAATGAGCAGTTCTTC. This encodes CASQLAARDNEQFF.

The J gene is TRBJ2-7, the V gene TRBV21-1. TRBV21-1 is a pseudogene segment. The CDR3 totals 16 residues. The CDR3 is CASSKIRGRNSYEQYF. CDR3 bases: TGTGCCAGCAGCAAAATCCGAGGACGGAACTCCTACGAGCAGTACTTC.

The CDR3 DNA follows: TGTGCCAGCAGCTTGGGGTACAGGGGTGGGGAGACCCAGTACTTC. Residues: CASSLGYRGGETQYF. This chain uses TRBV11-2 with TRBJ2-5; 7 bases line up with TRBD1. Germline lookup yields CDR1 SGHAT and CDR2 FQNNGV. Unmatched junction bases numbered 9, after V lost 3 bases and J lost 5 bases. The CDR3 is 15 amino acids. Based on the CDR3 plus reference TRBV11-2 and TRBJ2-5, the full variable domain is EAGVAQSPRYKIIEKRQSVAFWCNPISGHATLYWYQQILGQGPKLLIQFQNNGVVDDSQLPKDRFSAERLKGVDSTLKIQPAKLEDSAVYLCASSLGYRGGETQYFGPGTRLLVL.

V gene TRBV11-2 combines with J gene TRBJ2-7, with a weak D call TRBD1 (6 bases). The CDR3 is 15 amino acids. Germline values: CDR1 SGHAT, CDR2 FQNNGV. V was shortened by 5 bases and J by 1 base, with 15 bases between the two germline ends. CDR3 DNA sequence: TGTGCCAGCAGCCAAGACAGGTTTCGGTCCTACGAGCAGTACTTC. This codes for CASSQDRFRSYEQYF.

Here the CDR3 DNA reads TGCGCCAGCAGCCAAGGGATGGGTTACGAGCAGTACTTC. The encoded protein is CASSQGMGYEQYF. This sequence joins TRBV4-1 and TRBJ2-7; D is unclear. The CDR3 runs to 13 residues. With 1 base removed from V and 4 bases from J, the gap between germline ends came to 8 bases. Germline CDR1 reads MGHRA; CDR2 reads YSYEKL.

This clone is categorized as medium-sized (0.01 to 0.1%). The rearrangement uses TRBV25-1 and TRBJ2-1; TRBD2 matches at 11 bases. The CDR3 sequence is 18 residues long. Per the germline V gene, CDR1 is MGHDK and CDR2 is SYGVNS. The junction had 10 bases not matched to a gene; V was cut back by 6 bases and J by 0 bases. In DNA, the CDR3 is TGTGCCAGCAGGGAGACTAGCGGGACGTTAAGCTCCTACAATGAGCAGTTCTTC. It codes for CASRETSGTLSSYNEQFF.